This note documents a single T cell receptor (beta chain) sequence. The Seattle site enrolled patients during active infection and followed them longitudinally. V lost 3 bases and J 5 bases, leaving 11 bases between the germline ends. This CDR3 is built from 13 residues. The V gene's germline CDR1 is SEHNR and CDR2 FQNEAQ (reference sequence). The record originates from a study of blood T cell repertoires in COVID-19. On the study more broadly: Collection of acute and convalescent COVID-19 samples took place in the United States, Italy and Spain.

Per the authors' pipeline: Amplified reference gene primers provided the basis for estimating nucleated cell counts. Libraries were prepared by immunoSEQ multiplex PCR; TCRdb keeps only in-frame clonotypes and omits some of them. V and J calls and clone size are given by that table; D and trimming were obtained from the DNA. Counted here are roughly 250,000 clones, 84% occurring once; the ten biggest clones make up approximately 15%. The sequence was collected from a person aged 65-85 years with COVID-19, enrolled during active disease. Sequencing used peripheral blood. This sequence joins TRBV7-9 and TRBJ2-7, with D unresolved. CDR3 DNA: TGTGCCAGCAGCTTGGGCAAACGCGACGAGCAGTACTTC. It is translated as CASSLGKRDEQYF.